This passage covers 4 T cell receptor beta chains from one sample sequenced in a study of blood T cell repertoires in COVID-19. Libraries were prepared by immunoSEQ multiplex PCR; TCRdb keeps only in-frame clonotypes and omits some of them. The table lists 400,000 to 550,000 clones, approximately 90% of them singletons. Sequencing was done on a sample of peripheral blood. These receptors originate from a woman in her 30s with acute or convalescent COVID-19.

The chain is built from TRBV28 and TRBJ2-2; 12 bases are shared with TRBD1. Germline V gene sequence: CDR1 MDHEN, CDR2 SYDVKM. This CDR3 spans 19 amino acids. With 3 bases clipped from V and 0 bases from J, the junction kept 8 bases outside the gene matches. The DNA for the CDR3 is TGTGCCAGCAGTTTCCCGCCGGGACAGGGGGCAACGAACACCGGGGAGCTGTTTTTT. It encodes CASSFPPGQGATNTGELFF.

The chain joins TRBV4-1 to TRBJ2-7, with D perhaps matching TRBD1 (6 bases). This CDR3 is 16 amino acids long. The germline gives CDR1 MGHRA, CDR2 YSYEKL. Trimming pared 0 bases from V and 1 base from J, leaving 13 bases between. CDR3 in amino acids: CASSQDEGGESYEQYF. The CDR3 DNA is TGCGCCAGCAGCCAAGACGAAGGGGGAGAGTCCTACGAGCAGTACTTC.

This clone was observed once. The chain carries TRBV6-5 and TRBJ1-2; possibly TRBD1 for D (5 bases). The CDR3 is 13 residues long. Per germline, CDR1 MNHEY and CDR2 SVGAGI. V dropped 6 bases and J dropped 4 bases, with 12 bases sitting between them. DNA for the CDR3: TGTGCCAGCAGCTTGGGGCAGCTCTATGGCTACACCTTC. This sequence encodes CASSLGQLYGYTF.

The V call is TRBV28, the J call TRBJ1-5; a weak D match, TRBD1 (5 bases). CDR1 MDHEN and CDR2 SYDVKM come from the germline V gene. The V and J ends lost 6 bases and 5 bases respectively, with 20 bases between them. This CDR3 spans 16 amino acids. The CDR3, as DNA: TGTGCCAGCAGCCCCCTGGCGACAGAAATTGATCAGCCCCAGCATTTT. It codes for CASSPLATEIDQPQHF. Full variable domain (remainder filled in from reference TRBV28 and TRBJ1-5): DVKVTQSSRYLVKRTGEKVFLECVQDMDHENMFWYRQDPGLGLRLIYFSYDVKMKEKGDIPEGYSVSREKKERFSLILESASTNQTSMYLCASSPLATEIDQPQHFGDGTRLSIL.